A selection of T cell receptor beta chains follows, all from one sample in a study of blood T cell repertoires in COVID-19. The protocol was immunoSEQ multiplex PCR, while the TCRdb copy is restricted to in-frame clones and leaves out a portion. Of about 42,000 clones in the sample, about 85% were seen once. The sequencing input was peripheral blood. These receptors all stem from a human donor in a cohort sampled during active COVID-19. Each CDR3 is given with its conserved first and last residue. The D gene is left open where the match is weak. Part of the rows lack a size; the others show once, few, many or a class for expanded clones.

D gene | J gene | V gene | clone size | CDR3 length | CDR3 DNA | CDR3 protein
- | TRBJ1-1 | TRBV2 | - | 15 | TGTGCCAGCGAGGGGGACCCCCGGGGGAACACTGAAGCTTTCTTT | CASEGDPRGNTEAFF
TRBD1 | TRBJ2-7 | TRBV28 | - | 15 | TGTGCCAGCAGTCCCGGGACAGGGGGCTCCTACGAGCAGTACTTC | CASSPGTGGSYEQYF
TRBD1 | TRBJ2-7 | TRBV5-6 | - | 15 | TGTGCCAGCACCGGACAGGGCCTAATCTCCTACGAGCAGTACTTC | CASTGQGLISYEQYF
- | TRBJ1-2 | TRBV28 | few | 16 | TGTGCCAGCACGGGGGGAGGGTTCCCCCCTAACTATGGCTACACCTTC | CASTGGGFPPNYGYTF
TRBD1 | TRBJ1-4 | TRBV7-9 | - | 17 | TGTGCCAGCAGCTTAGGGACAGGGAGTCAAGGATTTGAAAAACTGTTTTTT | CASSLGTGSQGFEKLFF
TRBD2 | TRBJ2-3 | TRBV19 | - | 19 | TGTGCCAGTAGTATAATAGGGCTAGCGGGGGGACCTAGCACAGATACGCAGTATTTT | CASSIIGLAGGPSTDTQYF
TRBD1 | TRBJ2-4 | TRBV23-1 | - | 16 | TGCGCCAGCAGTCACCACGACAGGGTAGCCAAAAACATTCAGTACTTC | CASSHHDRVAKNIQYF
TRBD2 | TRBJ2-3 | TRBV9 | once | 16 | TGTGCCAGCAGCCGAGCCGGGACTACTCGCACAGATACGCAGTATTTT | CASSRAGTTRTDTQYF
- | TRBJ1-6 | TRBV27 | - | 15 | TGTGCCAGCAGTTTAACGGTTCTCTATAATTCACCCCTCCACTTT | CASSLTVLYNSPLHF
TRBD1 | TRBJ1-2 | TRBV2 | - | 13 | TGTGCCAGCAGTGAAACAGGGGTCTATGGCTACACCTTC | CASSETGVYGYTF
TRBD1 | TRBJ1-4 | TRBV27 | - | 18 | TGTGCCAGCAGTTTCTCCGGGACAGGGGGGGGCCCAGACGAAAAACTGTTTTTT | CASSFSGTGGGPDEKLFF
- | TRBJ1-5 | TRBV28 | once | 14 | TGTGCCAGCAGCCTACTTCAGGGCAATCAGCCCCAGCATTTT | CASSLLQGNQPQHF
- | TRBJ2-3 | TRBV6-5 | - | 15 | TGTGCCAGCAAGAACCAGTTCATGCCATCAGATACGCAGTATTTT | CASKNQFMPSDTQYF
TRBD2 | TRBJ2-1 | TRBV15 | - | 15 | TGTGCCTCCTCCGTTCAGCGGGGGGCCTACAATGAGCAGTTCTTC | CASSVQRGAYNEQFF
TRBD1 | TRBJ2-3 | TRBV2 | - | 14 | TGTGCCAGCGGGTGGACAGGGGGCCCAGATACGCAGTATTTT | CASGWTGGPDTQYF
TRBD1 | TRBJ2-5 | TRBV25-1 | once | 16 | TGTGCCAGCAGTGAAGCTCCGCGGACAGGGGAGGAGACCCAGTACTTC | CASSEAPRTGEETQYF
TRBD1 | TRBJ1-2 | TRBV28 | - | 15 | TGTGCCAGCAGTTTCTCCTCAGGGGGTGAAGTTGGCTACACCTTC | CASSFSSGGEVGYTF
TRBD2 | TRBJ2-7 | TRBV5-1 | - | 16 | TGCGCCAGCAGCTTCGGGGGGAATCGGCTAGCGTACGAGCAGTACTTC | CASSFGGNRLAYEQYF
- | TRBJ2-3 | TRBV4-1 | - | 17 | TGCGCCAGCAGCCAAAGCCCTGGGAACGGAATAAGGGGTACGCAGTATTTT | CASSQSPGNGIRGTQYF
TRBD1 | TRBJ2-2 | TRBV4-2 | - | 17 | TGTGCCAGCAGCCAAGATGGGGCAGGGGGCGGGACCGGGGAGCTGTTTTTT | CASSQDGAGGGTGELFF
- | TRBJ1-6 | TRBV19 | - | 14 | TGTGCCAGTAGGGTCGGGGGGGCGAATTCACCCCTCCACTTT | CASRVGGANSPLHF
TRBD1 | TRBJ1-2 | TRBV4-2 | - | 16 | TGTGCCAGCAGCTCATCGCCTGCAGGGGGCATGTATGGCTACACCTTC | CASSSSPAGGMYGYTF
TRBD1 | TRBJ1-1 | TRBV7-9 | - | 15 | TGTGCCAGCAGCCCTGTCGACAGGGGAGAAACTGAAGCTTTCTTT | CASSPVDRGETEAFF
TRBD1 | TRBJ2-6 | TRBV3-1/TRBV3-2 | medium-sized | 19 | TGTGCCAGCAGCCCTTCCGGGACAGTAAGATTGGCTGGGGCCAACGTCCTGACTTTC | CASSPSGTVRLAGANVLTF
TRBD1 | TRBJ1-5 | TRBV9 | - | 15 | TGTGCCAGCAGCCCGCGGACAGGCAGCAATCAGCCCCAGCATTTT | CASSPRTGSNQPQHF
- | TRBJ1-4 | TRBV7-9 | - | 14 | TGTGCCAGCAGTCTTAGGGAAGGGGGTGAAAAACTGTTTTTT | CASSLREGGEKLFF
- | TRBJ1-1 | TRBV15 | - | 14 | TGTGCCACCAGCAGAGATTTTCAGGCCCAACAAGCTTTCTTT | CATSRDFQAQQAFF
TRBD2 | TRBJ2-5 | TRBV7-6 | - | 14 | TGTGCCAGCAGCGGGACTAGCGGCCAAGAGACCCAGTACTTC | CASSGTSGQETQYF
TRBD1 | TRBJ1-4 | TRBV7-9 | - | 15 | TGTGCCAGCAGCTTCGGGGACAGGGCTCGAGAAAAACTGTTTTTT | CASSFGDRAREKLFF
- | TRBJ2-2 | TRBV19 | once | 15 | TGTGCCAGTAGTATCCTCTCACAGGGAACCGGGGAGCTGTTTTTT | CASSILSQGTGELFF
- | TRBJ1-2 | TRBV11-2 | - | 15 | TGTGCCAGCAGCTTAGGCCCCGGGGTATACTATGGCTACACCTTC | CASSLGPGVYYGYTF
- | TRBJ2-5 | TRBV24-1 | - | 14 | TGTGCCACCTCCGCGGTAGGAGGTCTTGGGACCCAGTACTTC | CATSAVGGLGTQYF
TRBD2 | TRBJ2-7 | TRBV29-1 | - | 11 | TGCAGCGTTGAACTGGGCGGGGGGCAGTACTTC | CSVELGGGQYF
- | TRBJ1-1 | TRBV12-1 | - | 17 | TGTGCCAGCAGCTTTGCAGCGCTACCCCCCCTGAACACTGAAGCTTTCTTT | CASSFAALPPLNTEAFF
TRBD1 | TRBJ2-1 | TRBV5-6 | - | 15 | TGTGCCAGCAGCACCACAGGGGATAACTACAATGAGCAGTTCTTC | CASSTTGDNYNEQFF
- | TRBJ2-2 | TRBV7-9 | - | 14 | TGTGCCAGCAGTGAGGTTGAGATCACCGGGGAGCTGTTTTTT | CASSEVEITGELFF
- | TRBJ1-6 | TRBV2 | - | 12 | TGTGCCAGCACCGGGTGGGATTCACCCCTCCACTTT | CASTGWDSPLHF
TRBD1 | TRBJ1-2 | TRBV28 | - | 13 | TGTGCCAGCAAGGTGCAGGGGGCGAATGGCTACACCTTC | CASKVQGANGYTF
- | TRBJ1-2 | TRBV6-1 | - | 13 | TGTGCCAGCAGTGACCAACAGGGTGATGGCTACACCTTC | CASSDQQGDGYTF
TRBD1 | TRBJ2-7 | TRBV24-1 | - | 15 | TGTGCCACCAGTGATGAGACAGGGGGCCTACAAGGGCAGTACTTC | CATSDETGGLQGQYF
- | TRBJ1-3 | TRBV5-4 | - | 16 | TGTGCCAGCAGCTTGGACTTTGCCGACTCTGGAAACACCATATATTTT | CASSLDFADSGNTIYF
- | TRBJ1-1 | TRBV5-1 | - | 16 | TGCGCCAGCAGCCCGGCACGCGGTGGTCGAGGCACTGAAGCTTTCTTT | CASSPARGGRGTEAFF
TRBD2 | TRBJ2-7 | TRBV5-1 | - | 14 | TGCGCCAGCAGCCCCGGGGGGGCCTCCTACGAGCAGTACTTC | CASSPGGASYEQYF
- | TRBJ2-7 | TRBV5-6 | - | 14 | TGTGCCAGCAGCTTAGGAACCAGGCCCTACGAGCAGTACTTC | CASSLGTRPYEQYF
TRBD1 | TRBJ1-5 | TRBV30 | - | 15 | TGTGCCTGGAGTGGGTCTCCAGGGGGAAATCAGCCCCAGCATTTT | CAWSGSPGGNQPQHF
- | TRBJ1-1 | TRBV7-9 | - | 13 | TGTGCCAGCAGCGTCCAGGGGAACACTGAAGCTTTCTTT | CASSVQGNTEAFF
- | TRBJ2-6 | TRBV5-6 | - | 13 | TGTGCCAGCAGCATCGCTGGGGCCAACGTCCTGACTTTC | CASSIAGANVLTF
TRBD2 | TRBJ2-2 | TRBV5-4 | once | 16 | TGTGCCCACGCCAGCGGGGGCCTACTGAACACCGGGGAGCTGTTTTTT | CAHASGGLLNTGELFF
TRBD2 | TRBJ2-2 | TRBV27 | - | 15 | TGTGCCAGCACCCTCAGGCGGGGGGTCACCGGGGAGCTGTTTTTT | CASTLRRGVTGELFF
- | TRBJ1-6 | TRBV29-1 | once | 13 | TGCAGCGTTAGAGAAGCTTCCAATTCACCCCTCCACTTT | CSVREASNSPLHF
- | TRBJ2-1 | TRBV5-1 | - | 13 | TGCGCCAGCAGCTTGCAGGGTTACAATGAGCAGTTCTTC | CASSLQGYNEQFF
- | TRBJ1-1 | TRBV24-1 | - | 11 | TGTGCCACCAGTCGGGGTGCTGAAGCTTTCTTT | CATSRGAEAFF
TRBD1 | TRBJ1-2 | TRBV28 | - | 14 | TGTGCCAGCAGTGCAGACAGGGCGCCCTATGGCTACACCTTC | CASSADRAPYGYTF
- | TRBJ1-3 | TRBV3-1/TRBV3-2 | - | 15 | TGTGCCAGCAGCTCAACACAGGGCTCTGGAAACACCATATATTTT | CASSSTQGSGNTIYF
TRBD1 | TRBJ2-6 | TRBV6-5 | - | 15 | TGTGCCAGCACGGCAGGGGGCTCTGGGGCCAACGTCCTGACTTTC | CASTAGGSGANVLTF
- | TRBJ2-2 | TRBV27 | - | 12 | TGTGCCACCAGGCGGTGGAGCGGGGAGCTGTTTTTT | CATRRWSGELFF